These T cell receptor beta chains were read from a single sample in a study of blood T cell repertoires in COVID-19. Some clones are missing from TCRdb's copy, which holds only in-frame ones; the method was immunoSEQ multiplex PCR. The sample has roughly 50,000 clones; roughly nine tenths are singletons. Sequenced input: peripheral blood. The origin of the receptors is a human donor in a cohort sampled during active COVID-19. Each CDR3 is given with its conserved first and last residue. The order of the fields is V gene, J gene, CDR3 protein.

TRBV7-6	TRBJ1-4	CASGRGQGAEKLFF
TRBV10-3	TRBJ2-2	CAISLTGPDGELFF
TRBV6-2/TRBV6-3	TRBJ1-2	CASSYRREAGYTF
TRBV18	TRBJ1-3	CASSPLPVSGNTIYF
TRBV28	TRBJ1-6	CASTIPGHGDSPLHF
TRBV4-3	TRBJ1-6	CASSQEAVYSPLHF
TRBV2	TRBJ1-2	CASSRTGAGYTF
TRBV7-9	TRBJ2-1	CASSLSASEQFF
TRBV4-3	TRBJ2-7	CASSQSRGSPYEQYF
TRBV30	TRBJ2-1	CAWTRLARNEQFF
TRBV7-9	TRBJ1-1	CASSPLGGTLVNTEAFF
TRBV10-3	TRBJ2-5	CAISEATDREGLYF
TRBV4-1	TRBJ1-2	CASQPRDTTFYGYTF
TRBV28	TRBJ2-2	CASSLVGSANTGELFF
TRBV5-4	TRBJ2-7	CASRQTGGAYEQYF
TRBV12-5	TRBJ2-1	CASGIVDNNEQFF
TRBV30	TRBJ1-2	CAWSTAGRGSYASTF
TRBV5-1	TRBJ2-7	CASSLGGTESYEQYF
TRBV18	TRBJ1-1	CASSLKALKAFF
TRBV3-1/TRBV3-2	TRBJ1-2	CASSQGDRLLSNYGYTF
TRBV7-2	TRBJ1-1	CASSFEQNMNTEAFF
TRBV5-1	TRBJ2-5	CASSGGLLETQYF
TRBV30	TRBJ1-6	CAWNSYGDSPLHF
TRBV6-5	TRBJ1-5	CASSPTWDSHQPQHF
TRBV11-2	TRBJ1-1	CASSLGQAAEAFF
TRBV14	TRBJ2-5	CASSQYSTTWLETQYF
TRBV6-5	TRBJ2-5	CASSYSGLATATQYF
TRBV5-1	TRBJ2-4	CASSTQGGLAKNIQYF
TRBV10-3	TRBJ1-2	CAISEPGGTGGTYGYTF
TRBV19	TRBJ1-6	CASSTRDRDLTYNSPLHF
TRBV7-2	TRBJ2-3	CASSLDGGTLTDTQYF
TRBV19	TRBJ2-7	CASSHNFDRGEQYF
TRBV11-2	TRBJ2-7	CASSLTPGLGIYEQYF
TRBV7-9	TRBJ1-4	CASSPDFNEKLFF
TRBV11-2	TRBJ2-1	CASSLSGGKNEQFF
TRBV18	TRBJ2-3	CASSPQTVSTDTQYF
TRBV9	TRBJ2-3	CASALSGGTDTQYF
TRBV7-9	TRBJ2-7	CASSLGNRDYEQYF
TRBV5-1	TRBJ1-4	CASSNSGGSTNEKLFF